One and the same sample provided the 7 T cell receptor beta chains below, sequenced in a study of neurological immune-mediated disorders (dated by TCRdb to the late 2010s). The library came from 5' RACE. TCRdb shows the sequencer as Illumina HiSeq 2500. Clones were called with MiXCR by TCRdb after fastp trimmed the public reads at Q25, and only in-frame beta chains were retained. Merged by CDR3 protein, the rows form single entries marked with the most common genes and DNA. The sample table contains about 80,000 distinct CDR3 sequences; only one count was recorded for roughly 9.9% of them. Of the sample, about 1.7% is held by the ten largest clones. The sample consisted of PBMCs. Receptor source: a man aged 45 to 65 in good health.

This rearrangement joins TRBV5-1 to TRBJ1-1; a weak D match, TRBD1 (6 bases). This CDR3 has 16 amino acids. The germline V gene encodes CDR1 SGHRS and CDR2 YFSETQ. V lost 5 bases and J 0 bases, leaving 17 bases between the germline ends. The CDR3 here is CASRGAQGTMNTEAFF. CDR3 coding DNA: TGCGCCAGCAGGGGGGCGCAGGGGACCATGAACACTGAAGCTTTCTTT.

This clonotype came up many times. The rearrangement links TRBV7-9 to TRBJ2-3, with 9 bases aligning to TRBD1. Per germline, CDR1 SEHNR and CDR2 FQNEAQ (reference sequence). The CDR3 is 16 amino acids. V dropped 6 bases and J dropped 5; count of bases not matched to a gene: 12. The CDR3 protein is CASRAPWTGVGDTQYF. CDR3 DNA sequence: TGTGCCAGCAGGGCTCCGTGGACAGGGGTGGGAGATACGCAGTATTTT.

The V gene is TRBV28, the J gene TRBJ2-3; D gene unclear. Germline CDR1 is MDHEN and CDR2 is SYDVKM. This CDR3 has 14 residues. Trimming left V 4 bases short and J 8 bases short, with 16 bases between. CDR3 region: CASSSRKSGGTQYF. For the CDR3, the DNA is TGTGCCAGCAGTTCTAGAAAATCAGGTGGTACGCAGTATTTT.

This sequence joins TRBV28 and TRBJ2-7, with D possibly being TRBD2 (5 bases). With 4 bases removed from V and 1 base from J, the gap between germline ends came to 8 bases. The CDR3 runs 13 residues. Germline CDR1 MDHEN, CDR2 SYDVKM. The CDR3 DNA sequence: TGTGCCAGCAGTTATACGGGGTCCTACGAGCAGTACTTC. It translates to CASSYTGSYEQYF. Based on the CDR3 plus reference TRBV28 and TRBJ2-7, the full variable domain is DVKVTQSSRYLVKRTGEKVFLECVQDMDHENMFWYRQDPGLGLRLIYFSYDVKMKEKGDIPEGYSVSREKKERFSLILESASTNQTSMYLCASSYTGSYEQYFGPGTRLTVT.

This clonotype has a count of ten or more. The chain joins TRBV4-2 to TRBJ1-5, with 8 bases aligning to TRBD1. The germline V gene has CDR1 LGHNA and CDR2 YNFKEQ. The CDR3 extends over 17 amino acids. V was pared by 1 base and J by 3 bases, with 8 bases of the junction left unmatched. This CDR3 is CASSQGQGAYINQPQHF. The CDR3 nucleotides are TGTGCCAGCAGCCAAGGTCAGGGGGCCTATATCAATCAGCCCCAGCATTTT.

This clonotype has at least ten counts. V gene TRBV9 combines with J gene TRBJ1-1; TRBD1 might be the D (5 bases). This CDR3 has 15 amino acids. V shed 2 bases and J shed 1 base, with 12 bases lying between them. The germline gives CDR1 SGDLS, CDR2 YYNGEE. The CDR3 bases are TGTGCCAGCAGCGTTGGGGCAGATCCGAACACTGAAGCTTTCTTT. Translation gives CASSVGADPNTEAFF. The whole variable domain, filled in from reference TRBV9 and TRBJ1-1, reads DSGVTQTPKHLITATGQRVTLRCSPRSGDLSVYWYQQSLDQGLQFLIQYYNGEERAKGNILERFSAQQFPDLHSELNLSSLELGDSALYFCASSVGADPNTEAFFGQGTRLTVV.

CDR3 nucleotides: TGTGCCAGCAGCTTCCTGGAACAGGGGGCCGAGCAGTACTTC. Translation gives CASSFLEQGAEQYF. The chain combines TRBV5-5 with TRBJ2-7; 9 bases line up with TRBD1. The trim removed 2 bases at V and 6 bases at J, leaving 6 bases unmatched. Germline V gives CDR1 SGHKS, CDR2 YYEKEE (reference sequence). CDR3 length equals 14 residues.